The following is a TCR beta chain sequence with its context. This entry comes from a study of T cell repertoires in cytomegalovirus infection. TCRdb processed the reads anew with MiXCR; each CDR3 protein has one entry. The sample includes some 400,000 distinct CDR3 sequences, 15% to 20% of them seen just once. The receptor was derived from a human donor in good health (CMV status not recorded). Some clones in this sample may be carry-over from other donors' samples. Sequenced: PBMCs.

The CDR3 region is CASSFPSKAGQLNEKLFF. The CDR3 nucleotides are TGTGCCAGCAGTTTCCCGTCAAAGGCTGGACAGTTAAATGAAAAACTGTTTTTT. This chain connects TRBV28 to TRBJ1-4; D perhaps matches TRBD1 (6 bases). CDR1 is MDHEN, CDR2 SYDVKM, per germline. The V end lost 3 bases, the J end lost 5 bases, and 22 bases lay between the germline ends. The CDR3 contains 18 residues.